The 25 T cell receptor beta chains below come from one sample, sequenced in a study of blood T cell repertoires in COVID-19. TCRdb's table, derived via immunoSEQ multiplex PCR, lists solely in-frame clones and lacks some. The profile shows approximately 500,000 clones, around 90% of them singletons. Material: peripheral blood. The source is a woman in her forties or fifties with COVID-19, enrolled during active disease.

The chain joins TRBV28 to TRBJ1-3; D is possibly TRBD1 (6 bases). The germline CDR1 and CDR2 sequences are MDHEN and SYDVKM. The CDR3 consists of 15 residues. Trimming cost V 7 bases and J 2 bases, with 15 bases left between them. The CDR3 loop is CASTSPGVTGNTIYF. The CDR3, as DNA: TGTGCCAGCACCTCTCCAGGGGTAACTGGAAACACCATATATTTT.

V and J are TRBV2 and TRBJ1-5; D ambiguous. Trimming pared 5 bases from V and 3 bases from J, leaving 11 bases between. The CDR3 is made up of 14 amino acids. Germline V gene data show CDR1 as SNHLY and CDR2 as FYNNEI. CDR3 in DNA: TGTGCCAGCAGTCCCCCCGGTTTCAATCAGCCCCAGCATTTT. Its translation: CASSPPGFNQPQHF. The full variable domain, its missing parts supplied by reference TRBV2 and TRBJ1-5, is EPEVTQTPSHQVTQMGQEVILRCVPISNHLYFYWYRQILGQKVEFLVSFYNNEISEKSEIFDDQFSVERPDGSNFTLKIRSTKLEDSAMYFCASSPPGFNQPQHFGDGTRLSIL.

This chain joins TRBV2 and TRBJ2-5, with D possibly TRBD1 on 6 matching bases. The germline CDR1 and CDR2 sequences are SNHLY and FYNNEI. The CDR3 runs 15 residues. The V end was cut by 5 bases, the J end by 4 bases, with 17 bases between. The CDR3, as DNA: TGTGCCAGCAGTAAAAATCCAGGACAGTTAGAGACCCAGTACTTC. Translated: CASSKNPGQLETQYF.

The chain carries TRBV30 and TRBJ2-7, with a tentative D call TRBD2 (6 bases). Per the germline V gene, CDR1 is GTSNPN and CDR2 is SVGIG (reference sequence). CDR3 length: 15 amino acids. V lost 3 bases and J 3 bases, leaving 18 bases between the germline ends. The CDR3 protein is CAWSPRGRGGYEQYF. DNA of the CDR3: TGTGCCTGGAGCCCCCGAGGAAGGGGAGGCTACGAGCAGTACTTC.

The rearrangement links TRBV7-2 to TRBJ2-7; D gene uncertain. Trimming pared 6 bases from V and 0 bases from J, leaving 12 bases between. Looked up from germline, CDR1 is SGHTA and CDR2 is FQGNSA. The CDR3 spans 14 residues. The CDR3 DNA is TGTGCCAGCAGAACCGGAGCTAGCTCCTACGAGCAGTACTTC. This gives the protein CASRTGASSYEQYF.

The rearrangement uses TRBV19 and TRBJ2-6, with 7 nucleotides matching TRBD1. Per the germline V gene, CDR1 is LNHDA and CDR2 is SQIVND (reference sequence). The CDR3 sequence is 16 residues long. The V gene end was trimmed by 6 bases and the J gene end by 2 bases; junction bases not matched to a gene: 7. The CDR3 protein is CASRYLGGTGANVLTF. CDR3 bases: TGTGCCAGTAGATATCTAGGGGGCACTGGGGCCAACGTCCTGACTTTC.

The CDR3 loop reads CASSKLPGQGITCVTGELFF. The CDR3 DNA reads TGTGCCAGCAGCAAATTACCGGGACAGGGGATAACCTGCGTCACCGGGGAGCTGTTTTTT. This chain uses TRBV21-1 with TRBJ2-2; no DNA check was done on the table's D call, TRBD1. TRBV21-1 has pseudogene status. The CDR3 runs to 20 residues.

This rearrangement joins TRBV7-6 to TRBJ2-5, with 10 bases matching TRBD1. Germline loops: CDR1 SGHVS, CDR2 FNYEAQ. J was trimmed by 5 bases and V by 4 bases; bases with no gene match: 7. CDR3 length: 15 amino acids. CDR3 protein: CASSSRDRGLETQYF. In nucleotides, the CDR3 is TGTGCCAGCAGCTCCCGGGACAGGGGTTTGGAGACCCAGTACTTC.

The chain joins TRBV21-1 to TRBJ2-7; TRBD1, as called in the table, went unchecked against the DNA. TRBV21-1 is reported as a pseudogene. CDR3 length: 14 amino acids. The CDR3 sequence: CASSIRDRGPEQYF. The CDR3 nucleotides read TGTGCCAGCAGCATCCGGGACAGGGGTCCCGAGCAGTACTTC.

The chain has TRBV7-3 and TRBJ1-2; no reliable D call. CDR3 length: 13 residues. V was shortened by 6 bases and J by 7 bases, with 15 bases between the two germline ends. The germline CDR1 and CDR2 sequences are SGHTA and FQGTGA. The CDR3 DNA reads TGTGCCAGCAGTGATGGGCCGGAGGCTGGCTACACCTTC. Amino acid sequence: CASSDGPEAGYTF.

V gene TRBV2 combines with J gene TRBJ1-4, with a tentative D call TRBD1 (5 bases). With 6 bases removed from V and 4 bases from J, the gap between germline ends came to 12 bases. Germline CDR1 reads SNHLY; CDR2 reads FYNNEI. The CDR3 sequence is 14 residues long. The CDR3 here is CASRPAGNNEKLFF. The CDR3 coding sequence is TGTGCCAGCAGGCCCGCAGGGAATAATGAAAAACTGTTTTTT.

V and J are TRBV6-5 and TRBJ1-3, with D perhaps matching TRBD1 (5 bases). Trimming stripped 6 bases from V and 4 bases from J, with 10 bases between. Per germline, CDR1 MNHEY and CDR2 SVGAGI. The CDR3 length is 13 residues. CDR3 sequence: CASRERTGNTIYF. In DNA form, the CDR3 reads TGTGCCAGCAGGGAGAGGACAGGAAACACCATATATTTT.

The CDR3 DNA sequence: TGTGCCAGCTATACCGGGACAGGGGGAGAGACCCAGTACTTC. Residues: CASYTGTGGETQYF. This rearrangement joins TRBV2 to TRBJ2-5, with 11 bases fitting TRBD1. The CDR3 totals 14 residues. Trimming cost V 8 bases and J 4 bases; bases outside gene matches: 6. Per the germline V gene, CDR1 is SNHLY and CDR2 is FYNNEI. The full variable domain, with the rest looked up from reference TRBV2 and TRBJ2-5, is EPEVTQTPSHQVTQMGQEVILRCVPISNHLYFYWYRQILGQKVEFLVSFYNNEISEKSEIFDDQFSVERPDGSNFTLKIRSTKLEDSAMYFCASYTGTGGETQYFGPGTRLLVL.

This CDR3 reads CASMVAGQPTNEQFF. CDR3 bases: TGTGCCAGCATGGTAGCAGGACAGCCTACAAATGAGCAGTTCTTC. The chain carries TRBV27 and TRBJ2-1, with D possibly matching TRBD1 (6 bases). Deletions cut 7 bases from V and 7 bases from J, with 20 bases between. The CDR3 extends over 15 amino acids. The germline CDR1 and CDR2 sequences are MNHEY and SMNVEV (reference sequence).

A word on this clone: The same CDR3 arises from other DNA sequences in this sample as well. The CDR3 DNA reads TGCAGCGTACAGGGGGGTGGAAACACCATATATTTT. This encodes CSVQGGGNTIYF. The chain is built from TRBV29-1 and TRBJ1-3; 8 bases agree with TRBD1. Per germline, CDR1 SQVTM and CDR2 ANQGSEA. The V and J ends lost 6 bases and 3 bases, in that order; junction bases with no gene match: 1. There are 12 residues in the CDR3.

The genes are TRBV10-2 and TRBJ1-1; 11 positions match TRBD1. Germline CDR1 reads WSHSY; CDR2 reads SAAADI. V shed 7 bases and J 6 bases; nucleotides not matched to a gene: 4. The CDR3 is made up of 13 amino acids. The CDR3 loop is CASKDRGQAEAFF. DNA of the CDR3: TGCGCCAGCAAGGACAGGGGGCAAGCTGAAGCTTTCTTT.

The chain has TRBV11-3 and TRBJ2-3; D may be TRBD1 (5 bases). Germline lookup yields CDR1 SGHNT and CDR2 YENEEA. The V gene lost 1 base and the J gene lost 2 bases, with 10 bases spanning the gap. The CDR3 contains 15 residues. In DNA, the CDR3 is TGTGCCAGCAGCTTAGGTGGGGCAGACACAGATACGCAGTATTTT. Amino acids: CASSLGGADTDTQYF.

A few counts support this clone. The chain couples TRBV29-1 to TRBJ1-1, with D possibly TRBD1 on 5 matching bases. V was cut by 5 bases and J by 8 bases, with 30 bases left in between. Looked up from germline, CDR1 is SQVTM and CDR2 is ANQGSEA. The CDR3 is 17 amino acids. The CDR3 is CSVKRWTRGSEGGEAFF. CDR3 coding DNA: TGCAGCGTTAAGAGGTGGACGAGGGGATCGGAAGGAGGGGAAGCTTTCTTT.

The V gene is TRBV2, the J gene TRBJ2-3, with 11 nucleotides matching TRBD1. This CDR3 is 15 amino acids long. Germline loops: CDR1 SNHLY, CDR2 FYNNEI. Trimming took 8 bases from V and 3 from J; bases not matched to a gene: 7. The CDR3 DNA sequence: TGTGCCAGCCCCTGGGACAGGGGGAGGACAGATACGCAGTATTTT. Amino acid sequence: CASPWDRGRTDTQYF.

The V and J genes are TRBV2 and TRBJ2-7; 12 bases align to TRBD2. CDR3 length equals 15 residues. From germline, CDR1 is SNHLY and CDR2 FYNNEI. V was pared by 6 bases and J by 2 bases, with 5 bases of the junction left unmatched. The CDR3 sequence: CASSRLAGDTYEQYF. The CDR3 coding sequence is TGTGCCAGCAGCCGACTAGCGGGGGATACCTACGAGCAGTACTTC. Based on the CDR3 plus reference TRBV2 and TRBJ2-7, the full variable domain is EPEVTQTPSHQVTQMGQEVILRCVPISNHLYFYWYRQILGQKVEFLVSFYNNEISEKSEIFDDQFSVERPDGSNFTLKIRSTKLEDSAMYFCASSRLAGDTYEQYFGPGTRLTVT.

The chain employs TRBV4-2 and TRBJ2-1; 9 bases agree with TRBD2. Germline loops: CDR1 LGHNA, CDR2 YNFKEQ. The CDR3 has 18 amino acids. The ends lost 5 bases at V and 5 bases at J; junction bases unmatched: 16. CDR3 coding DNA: TGTGCCAGCAGCTTAAGGGGGTTTGCGGGGGGGCCCCACAATGAGCAGTTCTTC. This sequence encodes CASSLRGFAGGPHNEQFF.

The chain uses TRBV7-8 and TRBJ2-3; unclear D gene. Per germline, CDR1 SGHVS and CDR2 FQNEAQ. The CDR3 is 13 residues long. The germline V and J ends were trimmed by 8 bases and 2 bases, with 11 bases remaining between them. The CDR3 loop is CASALGVTDTQYF. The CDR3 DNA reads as TGTGCCAGCGCGTTGGGCGTCACAGATACGCAGTATTTT.

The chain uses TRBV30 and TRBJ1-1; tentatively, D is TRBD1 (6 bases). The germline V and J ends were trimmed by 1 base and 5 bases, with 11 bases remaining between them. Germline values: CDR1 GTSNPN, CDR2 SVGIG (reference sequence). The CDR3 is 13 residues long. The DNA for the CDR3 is TGTGCCTGGAGTGCCATAGACAGGACTGAAGCTTTCTTT. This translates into CAWSAIDRTEAFF. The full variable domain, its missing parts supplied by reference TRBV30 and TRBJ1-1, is SQTIHQWPATLVQPVGSPLSLECTVEGTSNPNLYWYRQAAGRGLQLLFYSVGIGQISSEVPQNLSASRPQDRQFILSSKKLLLSDSGFYLCAWSAIDRTEAFFGQGTRLTVV.

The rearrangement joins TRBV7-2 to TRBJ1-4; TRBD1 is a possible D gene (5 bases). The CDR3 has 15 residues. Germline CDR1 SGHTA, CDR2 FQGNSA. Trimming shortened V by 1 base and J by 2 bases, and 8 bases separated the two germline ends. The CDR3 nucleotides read TGTGCCAGCAGCTTAGGAGACAGCACTAATGAAAAACTGTTTTTT. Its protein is CASSLGDSTNEKLFF.

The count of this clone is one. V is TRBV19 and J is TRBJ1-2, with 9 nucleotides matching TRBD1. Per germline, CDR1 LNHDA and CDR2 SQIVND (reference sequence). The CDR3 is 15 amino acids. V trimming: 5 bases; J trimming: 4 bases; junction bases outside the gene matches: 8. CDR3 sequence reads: CASSPTGTGFYGYTF. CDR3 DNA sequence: TGTGCCAGTAGTCCCACCGGGACAGGGTTCTATGGCTACACCTTC.